This T cell receptor (beta chain) came from a study of radiation and T cells in renal cell carcinoma (dated by TCRdb to 2020 to 2022). Notes on the research overall: Samples came from a clinical trial, in which primary renal cell carcinomas received 15 Gy stereotactic body radiation therapy followed by nephrectomy 4 weeks later. In total, fewer than 55 samples underwent TCR beta sequencing: 25 or so tumors plus 27 peripheral blood samples. A total of 3.5 million to 4.5 million unique CDR3 nucleotide sequences, encoding 2,500,000 or so unique CDR3 amino acid sequences, were found across all 55 or so samples.

The immunoSEQ kit was used, according to the manufacturer's recommendations, to generate TCR beta libraries from genomic DNA. For library preparation, a first multiplex PCR was performed with proprietary primers, followed by a second PCR in which unique barcodes were added, and bead cleanups were performed after each round. A positive control reaction and a negative control reaction, both provided in the kit, were run with every batch of samples. The final libraries underwent checking on an Agilent 4200 TapeStation D1000 ScreenTape, volumetric pooling, and quantification by qPCR. Sequencing was performed on an Illumina NextSeq500 with a MidOutput 150-cycle cartridge, and 156 Read1 and 15 Index1 cycles were run with kit custom primers. The pooled library was loaded at 0.8 to 1 pM, and about 20% PhiX control was spiked in. As for the original processing: The vendor-processed data were analyzed in R, and a clonotype was defined as all T cells that share the same CDR3 nucleotide sequence. For clone abundance analyses, frequencies were normalized to the 10,000 most abundant clones in each sample. Public T cell clones, which averaged fewer than five per sample, were excluded before analysis. An abundance difference of at least 32-fold between compartments was the criterion for calling clonotypes tumor-enriched or baseline blood-enriched. A beta-binomial differential abundance model was applied to find clonotypes that expanded or contracted between blood time points. The Baroni-Urbani and Buser coefficient was used to measure tumor-blood repertoire similarity, and groups were compared with two-tailed Wilcoxon tests in R. TCRdb took over this immuneACCESS table, retaining in-frame rearrangements with V and J assigned. Such tables are incomplete; in checked studies, under half of the missing clones stem from an unresolved V gene, and the remainder is unexplained. The V and J calls and clone size come from that table; D and trimming were worked out from the DNA. The table for this sample lists 130,000 or so clones; over 75% of them were counted only once. The ten largest clones capture more than 10% of the sample.

The germline V gene sets CDR1 to SGDLS and CDR2 to YYNGEE. V sheds 0 bases and J sheds 5 bases, leaving 11 bases between their ends. The CDR3 goes from the cysteine to the phenylalanine over 15 residues. Only the CDR3 DNA stays, 45 bases, in frame from base 1. For this clone: Its antigen is unknown. No base quality values were provided; no much bigger clone lies one nucleotide off.

The time point label, read with the paper, signifies: baseline pretreatment blood. Reading the label with the study, this specimen's treatment or condition is: 15 Gy SBRT to primary tumor, nephrectomy 4 weeks later. To follow tumor-enriched clonotypes, peripheral blood was collected serially from radiation-treated patients at baseline and again at 2 weeks and 4 weeks after SBRT. Every patient's renal cell carcinoma showed clear cell pathology. The QIAamp DNA Blood Mini Kit (Qiagen) was used to prepare genomic DNA for TCR sequencing. Only samples passing all quality control checks were included in the analyses. The full study reports these points: In blood, the top tumor clonotypes increased from baseline to 2 weeks after radiation and then shrank by 4 weeks, which suggests a temporary expansion of tumor-resident clones. The single-armed trial design could not address effects of radiation dose or scheduling on the TCR repertoire. Because pretreatment tumor biopsies were not available, the study could not determine whether clonotypes were already present within the tumor at baseline. Dynamics of the blood repertoire were not tracked past 4 weeks after treatment.

The sample in question was blood, obtained from a patient whose treatment included radiotherapy and nephrectomy. This clonotype was sampled from a woman aged 45-60 years with renal cell carcinoma. Here the chain combines TRBV9 and TRBJ1-4, with a tentative D gene TRBD1 over 5 matching bases. The CDR3 loop reads CASSVDGAGNEKLFF. In nucleotide form, the sequence is TGTGCCAGCAGCGTAGACGGGGCAGGGAATGAAAAACTGTTTTTT. Beyond the CDR3, the reference TRBV9 and TRBJ1-4 genes provide the residues; the full variable domain reads: DSGVTQTPKHLITATGQRVTLRCSPRSGDLSVYWYQQSLDQGLQFLIQYYNGEERAKGNILERFSAQQFPDLHSELNLSSLELGDSALYFCASSVDGAGNEKLFFGSGTQLSVL.